This T cell receptor beta chain was observed in a study of CD8+ T cells in alopecia areata. Following RNA extraction, reverse transcription yielded cDNA that acted as the sequencing template. This table comes from immunoSEQ multiplex PCR, and its TCRdb copy is limited to in-frame clones, with some not included. The table includes 200,000 to 250,000 clones, around 66% detected once. Points on this clone: Antigen: not known.

Points from the study as a whole: Many expanded lesional clones persisted in scalp and blood during tofacitinib. Clonality exceeded that of normal scalp in lesional scalp, most notably in alopecia totalis/universalis. Clonality in the scalp and expanded CD8+ clones ranked among the top 100 were significantly decreased by tofacitinib.

The treatment was: oral pan-JAK inhibitor, 5-10 mg twice daily. Germline V CDR1 and CDR2: MNHEY, SVGAGI. Unmatched junction bases numbered 11, after V lost 7 bases and J lost 4 bases. This CDR3 is 15 amino acids long. The specimen was CD4+ T cells sorted from blood, collected at week 4, from a patient treated with tofacitinib. The chain couples TRBV6-5 to TRBJ2-5, with 8 bases fitting TRBD2. The sequence was obtained from a human donor with alopecia areata. The CDR3 region has the DNA TGTGCCAGCACCCTTACGGGAGGGGAGGGAGAGACCCAGTACTTC. Its protein product is CASTLTGGEGETQYF.